This T cell receptor beta chain stems from a study of liver allograft versus peripheral blood T cells. Study details: Transplanted livers and recipients' peripheral blood had their T cell receptor repertoires compared. Regarding the study as a whole: Repertoires of T cell receptors that resided inside liver allografts reportedly differed from those in peripheral blood.

V was trimmed by 5 bases and J by 4 bases, leaving 6 bases between them. The CDR3 runs to 11 residues. CDR1 LNHDA and CDR2 SQIVND come from the germline V gene (reference sequence). TCRdb reprocessed the reads with MiXCR, giving one entry per CDR3 protein. Among under 3,500 distinct CDR3 sequences listed, about 14% were seen once. Within the sample, this clonotype is medium-sized. Antigen specificity is unknown. This TCR was recovered from a human patient who had a liver transplant. Some of the T cells may derive from the graft donor. The rearrangement uses TRBV19 and TRBJ2-7; no firm D call. The CDR3 here is CASSDLYEQYF. CDR3 nucleotide sequence: TGTGCCAGTAGTGATTTATACGAGCAGTACTTC.